This T cell receptor beta chain was identified in a study of identical twins. Findings and limits, study-wide: Models, which agreed with sharing between unrelated individuals, nonetheless underestimated the out-of-frame TCR alpha sharing seen in monozygotic twins. Twins shared out-of-frame alpha sequences with excess low generation probability. Whereas memory repertoires showed no such difference, abundant cord blood beta clonotypes carried fewer insertions.

A few counts support this clonotype. Its target is not known. TCRdb reprocessed the 5' RACE reads with MiXCR, giving one entry per CDR3 protein. The sample yields around 230,000 distinct CDR3 sequences, 5.5% to 7.5% seen once. CDR1 MNHEY and CDR2 SVGEGT come from the germline V gene. The CDR3 runs to 15 residues. Trimming shortened V by 4 bases and J by 0 bases, and 11 bases separated the two germline ends. These data also featured in a second study, about T cells expressing NK-cell markers. That source adds: Leadership of the CD3+CD56-NKG2C+ fraction also belonged to these clonotypes in a handful of donors.

The sequence derives from a woman between 18 and 29 years old in good health. Sequences were obtained from CD8+ T cells sorted from blood. This chain uses TRBV6-2 or TRBV6-3 with TRBJ2-3, with D perhaps TRBD2 (5 bases). CDR3 nucleotides: TGTGCCAGCAGTTCCTCGGACTCGAGCACAGATACGCAGTATTTT. It translates to CASSSSDSSTDTQYF.